The source of this T cell receptor beta chain is a study of post-analysis software for immune sequencing data. Study-level results: Batch-matched samples strongly co-clustered by F measure. Controls significantly exceeded multiple sclerosis patients in normalized Chao1 diversity. Included in a set of a few TRBV segments more frequent in patients than controls were TRBV5-6, TRBV5-1 and TRBV20-1.

This clonotype was recorded many times. Its target is not known. Unique molecular identifiers were present in the TCR beta cDNA libraries. T cells numbering about 0.9 to 10 million yielded cDNA molecules that totaled some 500,000. MiXCR was run by TCRdb on the PCR reads, yielding one entry per CDR3 protein. The sample has 180,000 or so distinct CDR3 sequences, about 30% seen once. The J segment lost 2 bases and the V segment lost 5 bases, leaving 9 bases of the junction unmatched. The CDR3 spans 16 residues. The germline gives CDR1 SGHAT, CDR2 FQNNGV. This chain connects TRBV11-2 to TRBJ2-7; 10 nucleotides line up with TRBD1. The sequence derives from a girl aged 2-17 years with multiple sclerosis. Material: blood. The CDR3 here is CASSPWDRGKAYEQYF. CDR3 coding DNA: TGTGCCAGCAGCCCGTGGGACAGGGGTAAGGCCTACGAGCAGTACTTC.